A selection of T cell receptor beta chains follows, all from one sample in a study of T cell responses to AZD1222 COVID-19 vaccine. Assay: immunoSEQ multiplex PCR; the TCRdb copy retains only in-frame clones and omits some. The table lists around 160,000 clones, 80% to 90% of them singletons, with around 4.9% in the top ten. Source: peripheral blood, taken on day 0 of AZD1222 vaccination. The receptor set was obtained from an adult in good health. Each CDR3 is given with its conserved first and last residue. Each record gives: CDR3 protein, CDR3 DNA, J gene, CDR3 length, D gene, V gene, clone size. The D gene is left open where the match is weak. A row's size may be missing; if present it is once, few, many or a size class.

CAISVGQTYEQYF TGTGCCATCAGTGTGGGACAGACATACGAGCAGTACTTC TRBJ2-7 13 TRBD1 TRBV10-3 NA
CASSSWTQYNEQFF TGTGCCAGCAGCTCGTGGACACAATACAATGAGCAGTTCTTC TRBJ2-1 14 NA TRBV7-2 once
CASSNRPGYAVPLHF TGTGCCAGCAGCAATCGCCCTGGGTATGCAGTACCCCTCCACTTT TRBJ1-6 15 NA TRBV7-2 NA
CASRAANTEAFF TGTGCCAGCAGGGCCGCGAACACTGAAGCTTTCTTT TRBJ1-1 12 NA TRBV21-1 NA
CASSLSSIYGYTF TGTGCCAGCAGTCTCTCCTCCATCTATGGCTACACCTTC TRBJ1-2 13 NA TRBV27 NA
CSVARGTGNTIYF TGCAGCGTTGCCCGGGGAACGGGAAACACCATATATTTT TRBJ1-3 13 NA TRBV29-1 NA
CASSPRTGANQPQHF TGTGCCAGCTCACCAAGGACGGGCGCCAATCAGCCCCAGCATTTT TRBJ1-5 15 NA TRBV18 NA
CASSFHHTEAFF TGTGCCAGCAGTTTTCATCACACTGAAGCTTTCTTT TRBJ1-1 12 NA TRBV12-3/TRBV12-4 once
CATSRDSKGGLNSYNEQFF TGTGCCACCAGCAGAGATAGCAAGGGGGGTTTAAACTCCTACAATGAGCAGTTCTTC TRBJ2-1 19 NA TRBV15 few
CSASRYMNTEAFF TGCAGTGCTAGTCGGTACATGAACACTGAAGCTTTCTTT TRBJ1-1 13 NA TRBV20-1 NA
CASSSDPYQETQYF TGTGCCAGTAGTTCTGACCCCTACCAGGAGACCCAGTACTTC TRBJ2-5 14 NA TRBV19 NA
CASSGSKGTMNTEAFF TGCGCCAGCAGCGGATCGAAGGGAACCATGAACACTGAAGCTTTCTTT TRBJ1-1 16 NA TRBV10-1 NA
CASSPRLGTGTYEQYF TGTGCCAGCAGTCCTCGACTTGGGACAGGGACCTACGAGCAGTACTTC TRBJ2-7 16 TRBD1 TRBV27 NA
CASSWTGINEQYF TGTGCCAGCAGTTGGACAGGGATCAACGAGCAGTACTTC TRBJ2-7 13 TRBD1 TRBV2 NA
CASSPDRGNSPLHF TGTGCCAGCAGCCCAGATAGGGGGAATTCACCCCTCCACTTT TRBJ1-6 14 NA TRBV5-6 NA
CASSVTAIATGELFF TGTGCCAGCAGCGTTACCGCCATAGCCACCGGGGAGCTGTTTTTT TRBJ2-2 15 NA TRBV7-7 NA
CASSTRRGRNTEAFF TGTGCCAGCAGCACCCGAAGGGGGCGGAACACTGAAGCTTTCTTT TRBJ1-1 15 TRBD1 TRBV7-2 NA
CASSLDTGGNYGYTF TGTGCCAGCAGCCTAGATACAGGGGGCAACTATGGCTACACCTTC TRBJ1-2 15 TRBD1 TRBV7-2 NA